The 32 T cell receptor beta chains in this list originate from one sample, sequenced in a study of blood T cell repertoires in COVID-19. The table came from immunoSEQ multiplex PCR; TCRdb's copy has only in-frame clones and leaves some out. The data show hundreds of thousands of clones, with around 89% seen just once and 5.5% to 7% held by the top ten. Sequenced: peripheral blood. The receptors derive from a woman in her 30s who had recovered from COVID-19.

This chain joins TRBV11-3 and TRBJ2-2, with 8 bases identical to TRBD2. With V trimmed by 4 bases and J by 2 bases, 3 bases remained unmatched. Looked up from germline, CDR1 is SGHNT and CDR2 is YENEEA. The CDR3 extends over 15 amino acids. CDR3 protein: CASSSGLGNTGELFF. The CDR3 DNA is TGTGCCAGCAGCTCGGGACTAGGAAACACCGGGGAGCTGTTTTTT.

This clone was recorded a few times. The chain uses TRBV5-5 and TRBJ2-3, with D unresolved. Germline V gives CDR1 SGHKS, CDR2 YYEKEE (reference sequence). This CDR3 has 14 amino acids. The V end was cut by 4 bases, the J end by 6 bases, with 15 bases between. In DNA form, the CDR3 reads TGTGCCAGCAGCCCTAGTGTGGGTACGGATACGCAGTATTTT. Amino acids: CASSPSVGTDTQYF.

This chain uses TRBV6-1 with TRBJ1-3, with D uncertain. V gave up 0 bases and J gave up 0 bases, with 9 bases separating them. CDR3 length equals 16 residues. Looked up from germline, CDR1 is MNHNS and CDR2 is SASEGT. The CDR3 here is CASSEAEQISGNTIYF. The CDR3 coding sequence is TGTGCCAGCAGTGAAGCGGAACAGATCTCTGGAAACACCATATATTTT.

CDR3 DNA sequence: TGTGCCAGTAGTATCGTGTTTGGACAGTTCTCTTACACCTTC. Amino acids: CASSIVFGQFSYTF. The chain couples TRBV19 to TRBJ1-2; D is possibly TRBD1 (6 bases). V was clipped by 3 bases and J by 11 bases, with 19 bases between them. The CDR3 totals 14 residues. Germline V gene data show CDR1 as LNHDA and CDR2 as SQIVND (reference sequence).

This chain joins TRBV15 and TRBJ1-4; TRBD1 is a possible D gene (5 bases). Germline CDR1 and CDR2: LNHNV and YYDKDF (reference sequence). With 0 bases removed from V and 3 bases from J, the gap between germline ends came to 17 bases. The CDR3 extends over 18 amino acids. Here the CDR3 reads CATSRDRRGGAANEKLFF. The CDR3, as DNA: TGTGCCACCAGCAGAGATCGAAGGGGAGGGGCTGCTAATGAAAAACTGTTTTTT.

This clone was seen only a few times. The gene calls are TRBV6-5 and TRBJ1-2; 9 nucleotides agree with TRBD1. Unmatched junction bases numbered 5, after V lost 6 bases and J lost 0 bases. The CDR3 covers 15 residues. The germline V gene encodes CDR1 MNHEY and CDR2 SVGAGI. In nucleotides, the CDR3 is TGTGCCAGCAGACGGACAGGGGCGACTAACTATGGCTACACCTTC. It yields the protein CASRRTGATNYGYTF.

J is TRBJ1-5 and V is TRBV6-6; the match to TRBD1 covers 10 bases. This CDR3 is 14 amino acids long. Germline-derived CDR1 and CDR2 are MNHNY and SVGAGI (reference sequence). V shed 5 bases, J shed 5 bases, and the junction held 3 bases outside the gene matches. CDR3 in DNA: TGTGCCAGCAGTAACGACAGGGGGCATCAGCCCCAGCATTTT. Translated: CASSNDRGHQPQHF.

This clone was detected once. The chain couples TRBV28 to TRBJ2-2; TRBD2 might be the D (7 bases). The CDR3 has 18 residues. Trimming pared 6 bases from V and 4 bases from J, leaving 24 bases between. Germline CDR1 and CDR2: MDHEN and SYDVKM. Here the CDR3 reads CASSPGPGRVQGTGELFF. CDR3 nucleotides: TGTGCCAGCAGCCCGGGTCCTGGGAGGGTACAGGGCACCGGGGAGCTGTTTTTT.

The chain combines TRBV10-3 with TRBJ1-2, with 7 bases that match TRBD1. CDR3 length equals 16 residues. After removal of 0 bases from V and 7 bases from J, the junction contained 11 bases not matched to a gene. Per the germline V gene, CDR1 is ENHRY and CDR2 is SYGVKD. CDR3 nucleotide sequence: TGTGCCATCAGTGAGTCCCCTACAGGGGTTGAGGGTGGCTACACCTTC. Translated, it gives CAISESPTGVEGGYTF.

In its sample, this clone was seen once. CDR3 sequence: CASREGVTGELFF. Here the CDR3 DNA reads TGTGCCAGCAGGGAAGGGGTAACCGGGGAGCTGTTTTTT. This sequence joins TRBV12-3 or TRBV12-4 and TRBJ2-2; a weak D match, TRBD1 (5 bases). The CDR3 length is 13 residues. V shed 6 bases and J shed 5 bases, with 10 bases lying between them.

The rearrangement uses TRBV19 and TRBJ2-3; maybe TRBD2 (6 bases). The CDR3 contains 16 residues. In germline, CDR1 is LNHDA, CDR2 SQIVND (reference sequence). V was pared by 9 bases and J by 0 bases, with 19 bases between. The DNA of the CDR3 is TGTGCCAGCCGGGGGAGCGAGGGGACTAGCACAGATACGCAGTATTTT. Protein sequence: CASRGSEGTSTDTQYF.

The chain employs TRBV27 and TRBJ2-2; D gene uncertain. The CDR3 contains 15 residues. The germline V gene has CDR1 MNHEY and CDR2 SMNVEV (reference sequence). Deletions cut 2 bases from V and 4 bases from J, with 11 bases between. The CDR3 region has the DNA TGTGCCAGCAGTTTAACGGGTTTGGGCACCGGGGAGCTGTTTTTT. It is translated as CASSLTGLGTGELFF.

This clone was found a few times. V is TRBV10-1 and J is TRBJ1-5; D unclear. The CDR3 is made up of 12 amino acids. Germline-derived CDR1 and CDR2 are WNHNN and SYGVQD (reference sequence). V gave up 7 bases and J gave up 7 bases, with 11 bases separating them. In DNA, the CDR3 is TGCGCCAGCACGAGGAAGAGGCAGCCCCAGCATTTT. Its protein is CASTRKRQPQHF.

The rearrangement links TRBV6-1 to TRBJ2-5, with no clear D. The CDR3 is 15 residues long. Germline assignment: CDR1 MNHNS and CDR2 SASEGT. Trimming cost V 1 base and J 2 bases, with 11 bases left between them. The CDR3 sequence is CASSEGGSQQETQYF. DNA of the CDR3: TGTGCCAGCAGTGAAGGAGGCAGCCAACAAGAGACCCAGTACTTC.

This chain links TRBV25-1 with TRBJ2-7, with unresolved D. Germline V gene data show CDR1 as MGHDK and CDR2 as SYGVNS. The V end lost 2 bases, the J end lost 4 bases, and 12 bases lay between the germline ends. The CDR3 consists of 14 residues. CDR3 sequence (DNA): TGTGCCAGCAGTGAACCGGGTCTTTCATACGAGCAGTACTTC. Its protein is CASSEPGLSYEQYF.

The CDR3 sequence is CASSDLGVGTEAFF. DNA for the CDR3: TGCGCCAGCAGCGACCTGGGCGTGGGCACTGAAGCTTTCTTT. The V gene is TRBV5-1, the J gene TRBJ1-1; no clear D gene. This CDR3 has 14 residues. Trimming left V 4 bases short and J 4 bases short, with 14 bases between. Germline V gene data show CDR1 as SGHRS and CDR2 as YFSETQ. The whole variable domain, filled in from reference TRBV5-1 and TRBJ1-1, reads KAGVTQTPRYLIKTRGQQVTLSCSPISGHRSVSWYQQTPGQGLQFLFEYFSETQRNKGNFPGRFSGRQFSNSRSEMNVSTLELGDSALYLCASSDLGVGTEAFFGQGTRLTVV.

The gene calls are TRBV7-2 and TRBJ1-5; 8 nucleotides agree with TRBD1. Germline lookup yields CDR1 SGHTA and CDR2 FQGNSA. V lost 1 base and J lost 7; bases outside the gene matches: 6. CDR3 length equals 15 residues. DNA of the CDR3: TGTGCCAGCAGCTTAGGGACAGGGTTGCAGCAGCCCCAGCATTTT. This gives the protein CASSLGTGLQQPQHF.

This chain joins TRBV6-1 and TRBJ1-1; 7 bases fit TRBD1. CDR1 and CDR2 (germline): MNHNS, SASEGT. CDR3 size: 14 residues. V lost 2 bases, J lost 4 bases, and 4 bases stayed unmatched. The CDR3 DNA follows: TGTGCCAGCAGTGAAAGAGCAGGGGGCACTGAAGCTTTCTTT. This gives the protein CASSERAGGTEAFF.

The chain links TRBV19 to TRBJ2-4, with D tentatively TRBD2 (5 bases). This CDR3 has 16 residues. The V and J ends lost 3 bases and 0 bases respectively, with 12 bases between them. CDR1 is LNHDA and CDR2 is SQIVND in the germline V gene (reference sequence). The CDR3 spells CASSISLGVAKNIQYF. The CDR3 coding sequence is TGTGCCAGTAGTATTTCTCTCGGGGTAGCCAAAAACATTCAGTACTTC.

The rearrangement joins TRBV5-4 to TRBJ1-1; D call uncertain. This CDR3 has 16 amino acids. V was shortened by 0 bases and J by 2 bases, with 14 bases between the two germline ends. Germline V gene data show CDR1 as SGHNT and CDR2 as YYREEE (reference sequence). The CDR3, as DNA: TGTGCCAGCAGCTTGGGGGCAAGCGGGGTAAACACTGAAGCTTTCTTT. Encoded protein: CASSLGASGVNTEAFF.

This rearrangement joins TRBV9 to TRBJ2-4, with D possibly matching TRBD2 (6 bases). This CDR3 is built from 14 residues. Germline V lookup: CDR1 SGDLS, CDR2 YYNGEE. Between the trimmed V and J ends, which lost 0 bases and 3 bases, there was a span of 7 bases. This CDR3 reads CASSVGGDKNIQYF. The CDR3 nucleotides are TGTGCCAGCAGCGTAGGGGGGGACAAAAACATTCAGTACTTC.

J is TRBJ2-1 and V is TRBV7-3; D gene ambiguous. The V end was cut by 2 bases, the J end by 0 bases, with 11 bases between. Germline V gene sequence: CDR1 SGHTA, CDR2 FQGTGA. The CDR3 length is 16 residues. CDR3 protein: CASSLAVLSSYNEQFF. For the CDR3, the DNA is TGTGCCAGCAGCTTAGCGGTTCTGAGCTCCTACAATGAGCAGTTCTTC.

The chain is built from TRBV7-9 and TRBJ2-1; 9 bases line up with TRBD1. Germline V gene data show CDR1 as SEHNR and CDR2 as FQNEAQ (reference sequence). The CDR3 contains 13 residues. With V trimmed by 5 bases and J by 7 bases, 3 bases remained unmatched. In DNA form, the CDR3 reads TGTGCCAGCAGCCCGACAGGGGGAAATGAGCAGTTCTTC. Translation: CASSPTGGNEQFF.

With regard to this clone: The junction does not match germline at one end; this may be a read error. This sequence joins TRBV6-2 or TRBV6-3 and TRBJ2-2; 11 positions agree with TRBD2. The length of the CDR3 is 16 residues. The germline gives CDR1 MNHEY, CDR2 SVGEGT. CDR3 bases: TGTGCCAGCAGCCGACTAGCGGGGTGGAACCCCGGGGAGCTGTTTTTT. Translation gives CASSRLAGWNPGELFF.

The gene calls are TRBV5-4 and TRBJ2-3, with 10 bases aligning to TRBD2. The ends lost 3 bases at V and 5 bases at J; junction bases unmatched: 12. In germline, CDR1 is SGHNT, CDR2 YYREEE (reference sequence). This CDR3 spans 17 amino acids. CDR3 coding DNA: TGTGCCAGCAGCTCTCGAAGCGGGGGGGCCGATAAAGATACGCAGTATTTT. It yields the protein CASSSRSGGADKDTQYF.

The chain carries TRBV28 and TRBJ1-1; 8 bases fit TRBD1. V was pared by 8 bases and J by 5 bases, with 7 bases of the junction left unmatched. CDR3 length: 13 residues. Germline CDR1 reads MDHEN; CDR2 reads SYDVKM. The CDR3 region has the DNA TGTGCCAGCCTAGAGACAGGGGAAACTGAAGCTTTCTTT. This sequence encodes CASLETGETEAFF.

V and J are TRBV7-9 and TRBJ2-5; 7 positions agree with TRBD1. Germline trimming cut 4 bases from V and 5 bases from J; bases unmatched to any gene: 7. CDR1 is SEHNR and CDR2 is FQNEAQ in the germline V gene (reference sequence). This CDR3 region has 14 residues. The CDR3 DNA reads TGTGCCAGCAGCTCTGGACAGGCCGGGGAGACCCAGTACTTC. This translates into CASSSGQAGETQYF.

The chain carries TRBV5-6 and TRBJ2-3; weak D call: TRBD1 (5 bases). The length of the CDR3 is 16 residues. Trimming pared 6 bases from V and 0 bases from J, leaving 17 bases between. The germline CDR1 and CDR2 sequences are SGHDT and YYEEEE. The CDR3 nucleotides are TGTGCCAGCACCCGACGGACCAGGGCCAGCACAGATACGCAGTATTTT. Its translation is CASTRRTRASTDTQYF.

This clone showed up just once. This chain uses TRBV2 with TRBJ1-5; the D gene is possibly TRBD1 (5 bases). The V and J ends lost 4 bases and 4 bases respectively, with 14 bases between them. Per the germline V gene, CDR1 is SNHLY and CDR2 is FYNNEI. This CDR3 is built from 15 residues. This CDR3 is CASSGGDGYNQPQHF. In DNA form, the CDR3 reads TGTGCCAGCAGTGGGGGGGACGGATATAATCAGCCCCAGCATTTT.

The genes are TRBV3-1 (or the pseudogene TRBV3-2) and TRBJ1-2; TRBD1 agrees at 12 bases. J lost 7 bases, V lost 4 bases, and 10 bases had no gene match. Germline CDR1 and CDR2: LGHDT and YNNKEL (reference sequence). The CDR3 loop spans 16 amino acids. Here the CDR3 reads CASSRKPGQGAGGYTF. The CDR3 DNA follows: TGTGCCAGCAGCCGGAAACCGGGACAGGGGGCGGGTGGCTACACCTTC.

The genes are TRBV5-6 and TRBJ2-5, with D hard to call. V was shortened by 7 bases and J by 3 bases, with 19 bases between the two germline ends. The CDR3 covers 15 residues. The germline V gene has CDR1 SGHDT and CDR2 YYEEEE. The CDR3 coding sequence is TGTGCCAGCTCGACCAGGTACATCGCAAAAGAGACCCAGTACTTC. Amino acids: CASSTRYIAKETQYF.

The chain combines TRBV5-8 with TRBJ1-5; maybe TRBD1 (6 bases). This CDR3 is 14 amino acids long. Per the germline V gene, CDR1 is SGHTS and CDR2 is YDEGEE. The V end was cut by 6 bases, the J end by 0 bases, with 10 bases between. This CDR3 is CASNDRFSNQPQHF. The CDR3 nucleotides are TGTGCCAGCAACGACAGGTTTAGCAATCAGCCCCAGCATTTT.